This T cell receptor (beta chain) comes out of a study of cytomegalovirus exposure and HLA in healthy donors. Study findings and constraints: Later analysis placed DRB1 highest and HLA-C lowest in TCR association rates, which differed by HLA locus. Another analysis was done later, and it associated over 15,000 TCR beta sequences with HLA alleles at 0.05 false discovery rate. Later analysis suggested most CMV-associated TCR beta chains were HLA-restricted.

Note on this clone: Its antigen is as yet unknown.

Donors showed nominal health when sampled, although they likely had unrecorded immune exposures. PCR employed 60 Vbeta and 13 Jbeta primers. Here immunoSEQ multiplex PCR was the method, and the copy in TCRdb shows in-frame clones only, minus some. The table has approximately 80,000 clones, around three fifths seen once. The CDR3 is made up of 14 amino acids. In germline, CDR1 is SGHRS, CDR2 YFSETQ. V lost 4 bases and J lost 3, with 13 bases in between. This receptor was taken from a woman in her forties in good health and CMV-seropositive. This chain uses TRBV5-1 with TRBJ2-5, with D possibly matching TRBD1 (6 bases). Sequenced input: PBMCs. CDR3 amino acids: CASSHMGAEETQYF. In DNA form, the CDR3 reads TGCGCCAGCAGCCACATGGGGGCGGAAGAGACCCAGTACTTC.